The 27 T cell receptor beta chains given below trace back to one sample, sequenced in a study of blood T cell repertoires in COVID-19. Profiled with immunoSEQ multiplex PCR; TCRdb holds only in-frame clones, not every one. The sample contains more than 200,000 clones, approximately 83% of which appear only once. Source material: peripheral blood. Receptors were obtained from an elderly man with acute or convalescent COVID-19.

The gene calls are TRBV11-2 and TRBJ1-6, with a weak D call TRBD1 (6 bases). Looked up from germline, CDR1 is SGHAT and CDR2 is FQNNGV. This CDR3 region has 15 residues. V lost 5 bases, J lost 6 bases, and 14 bases lay in between. The CDR3 nucleotides read TGTGCCAGCAGCCTTAGAGGGGGGGGTAATTCACCCCTCCACTTT. Its translation: CASSLRGGGNSPLHF.

This chain joins TRBV30 and TRBJ1-5; possible D gene TRBD1, 5 bases. V lost 0 bases and J 8 bases, leaving 17 bases between the germline ends. The CDR3 is made up of 15 amino acids. Per germline, CDR1 GTSNPN and CDR2 SVGIG (reference sequence). Written as DNA, the CDR3 is TGTGCCTGGAGTGTAGGCAGGGTGAGGATTAAGCCCCAGCATTTT. Amino acids: CAWSVGRVRIKPQHF. Variable domain in full (rest from reference TRBV30 and TRBJ1-5): SQTIHQWPATLVQPVGSPLSLECTVEGTSNPNLYWYRQAAGRGLQLLFYSVGIGQISSEVPQNLSASRPQDRQFILSSKKLLLSDSGFYLCAWSVGRVRIKPQHFGDGTRLSIL.

The chain is built from TRBV27 and TRBJ2-1; TRBD2 agrees at 10 bases. The CDR3 totals 17 residues. With V trimmed by 3 bases and J by 4 bases, 9 bases remained unmatched. Germline V gives CDR1 MNHEY, CDR2 SMNVEV (reference sequence). CDR3 DNA sequence: TGTGCCAGCAGTTTTCGCTACACTAGCGGGATTTACAATGAGCAGTTCTTC. It encodes CASSFRYTSGIYNEQFF.

J is TRBJ2-7 and V is TRBV6-5, with 8 bases that match TRBD1. The CDR3 totals 13 residues. Germline lookup yields CDR1 MNHEY and CDR2 SVGAGI. The junction had 10 bases not matched to a gene; V was cut back by 10 bases and J by 5 bases. The DNA for the CDR3 is TGTGCCACCCAGAGGACAGGGCGCGACGAGCAGTACTTC. Amino acids: CATQRTGRDEQYF.

V usage is TRBV4-1 and J usage is TRBJ2-2; TRBD1 matches 8 bases. Germline CDR1 and CDR2: MGHRA and YSYEKL. The CDR3 has 16 residues. The V segment lost 3 bases and the J segment 4 bases; nucleotides outside the gene matches: 7. CDR3 nucleotides: TGCGCCAGCAGCCAGGCTGACAGGGGAGGCACCGGGGAGCTGTTTTTT. This translates into CASSQADRGGTGELFF.

The J gene is TRBJ1-2, the V gene TRBV6-5; 7 nucleotides line up with TRBD1. The CDR3 runs 14 residues. Germline CDR1 reads MNHEY; CDR2 reads SVGAGI. Unmatched junction bases numbered 10, after V lost 6 bases and J lost 6 bases. The CDR3 sequence is CASRTGQTKDGYTF. In nucleotides, the CDR3 is TGTGCCAGCAGAACGGGACAGACGAAAGATGGCTACACCTTC.

CDR3 nucleotides: TGCGCCAGCACCTCGACAGGGTCATCTGGAAACACCATATATTTT. This codes for CASTSTGSSGNTIYF. The chain joins TRBV5-1 to TRBJ1-3; 7 nucleotides line up with TRBD1. The J segment lost 1 base and the V segment lost 6 bases, leaving 7 bases of the junction unmatched. The CDR3 consists of 15 residues. In germline, CDR1 is SGHRS, CDR2 YFSETQ.

The chain is built from TRBV5-1 and TRBJ2-1; 10 nucleotides match TRBD2. The V and J ends lost 3 bases and 7 bases, in that order; junction bases with no gene match: 13. This CDR3 contains 17 residues. CDR1 SGHRS and CDR2 YFSETQ come from the germline V gene. The CDR3 here is CASSSASGTSVGNEQFF. CDR3 nucleotide sequence: TGCGCCAGCAGCTCTGCATCCGGGACTAGCGTCGGAAATGAGCAGTTCTTC.

The genes are TRBV9 and TRBJ1-2, with D unclear. The V and J ends lost 2 bases and 8 bases respectively, with 13 bases between them. The length of the CDR3 is 13 residues. Germline loops: CDR1 SGDLS, CDR2 YYNGEE. The CDR3 loop is CASSVSGGRGYTF. CDR3 nucleotides: TGTGCCAGCAGCGTTTCGGGCGGGAGGGGCTACACCTTC. The variable domain in full, with the rest retrieved from reference TRBV9 and TRBJ1-2, is DSGVTQTPKHLITATGQRVTLRCSPRSGDLSVYWYQQSLDQGLQFLIQYYNGEERAKGNILERFSAQQFPDLHSELNLSSLELGDSALYFCASSVSGGRGYTFGSGTRLTVV.

The chain is built from TRBV7-8 and TRBJ1-5, with 7 bases that match TRBD1. From germline, CDR1 is SGHVS and CDR2 FQNEAQ. The CDR3 length is 14 residues. Germline trimming cut 6 bases from V and 6 bases from J; bases unmatched to any gene: 8. The CDR3 protein is CASSSRQGLQPQHF. Here the CDR3 DNA reads TGTGCCAGCAGTTCCAGACAGGGACTTCAGCCCCAGCATTTT. Together with reference TRBV7-8 and TRBJ1-5, the CDR3 gives the full variable domain: GAGVSQSPRYKVAKRGQDVALRCDPISGHVSLFWYQQALGQGPEFLTYFQNEAQLDKSGLPSDRFFAERPEGSVSTLKIQRTQQEDSAVYLCASSSRQGLQPQHFGDGTRLSIL.

This sequence joins TRBV27 and TRBJ1-5, with 7 bases that match TRBD1. J lost 3 bases, V lost 6 bases, and 8 bases had no gene match. In germline, CDR1 is MNHEY, CDR2 SMNVEV (reference sequence). This CDR3 has 15 residues. CDR3 region: CASSIRQGPNQPQHF. The CDR3 nucleotides read TGTGCCAGCAGCATTAGACAGGGACCCAATCAGCCCCAGCATTTT.

The rearrangement links TRBV29-1 to TRBJ2-2, with 9 bases lining up with TRBD1. This CDR3 region has 17 residues. Germline V gene data show CDR1 as SQVTM and CDR2 as ANQGSEA. Trimming removed 0 bases from V and 0 bases from J; junction bases left unmatched: 5. CDR3 amino acids: CSVEDLDRGANTGELFF. CDR3 nucleotides: TGCAGCGTTGAAGACTTAGACAGGGGGGCGAACACCGGGGAGCTGTTTTTT.

This sequence joins TRBV12-3 or TRBV12-4 and TRBJ2-1; D possibly corresponds to TRBD2 (6 bases). This CDR3 has 13 residues. V lost 5 bases and J 7 bases, leaving 12 bases between the germline ends. In nucleotides, the CDR3 is TGTGCCAGCAGTCTATCGACTAGGAATGAGCAGTTCTTC. It codes for CASSLSTRNEQFF.

On this clone: Additional DNA sequences in this sample encode the identical CDR3. The chain combines TRBV18 with TRBJ1-3; no reliable D call. Germline lookup yields CDR1 KGHSH and CDR2 LQKENI. With 3 bases removed from V and 0 bases from J, the gap between germline ends came to 9 bases. This CDR3 is built from 15 residues. Here the CDR3 DNA reads TGTGCCAGCTCACCTACCGGGAACTCTGGAAACACCATATATTTT. This sequence encodes CASSPTGNSGNTIYF.

The V and J genes are TRBV4-2 and TRBJ1-2; no clear D gene. Germline lookup yields CDR1 LGHNA and CDR2 YNFKEQ. This CDR3 comprises 13 residues. The V gene lost 3 bases and the J gene lost 1 base, with 6 bases spanning the gap. The CDR3 is CASSQEINYGYTF. The DNA for the CDR3 is TGTGCCAGCAGCCAGGAGATTAACTATGGCTACACCTTC.

The chain recombines TRBV28 with TRBJ2-7; TRBD2 agrees at 11 bases. Germline values: CDR1 MDHEN, CDR2 SYDVKM. V shed 6 bases and J 1 base; nucleotides not matched to a gene: 2. The CDR3 loop spans 14 amino acids. The CDR3 here is CASRGLAESYEQYF. The CDR3 nucleotides read TGTGCCAGCAGGGGACTAGCGGAGTCCTACGAGCAGTACTTC.

This clone has a single count. The J gene is TRBJ2-1, the V gene TRBV11-3; D perhaps matches TRBD1 (6 bases). V lost 4 bases and J lost 8, with 15 bases in between. The CDR3 runs 14 residues. The germline gives CDR1 SGHNT, CDR2 YENEEA. This chain's CDR3 is CASSSGQGPHEQFF. For the CDR3, the DNA is TGTGCCAGCAGCTCCGGGCAGGGGCCCCATGAGCAGTTCTTC.

The gene calls are TRBV7-9 and TRBJ2-6; a weak D match, TRBD1 (6 bases). The CDR3 is made up of 18 amino acids. Trimming pared 5 bases from V and 0 bases from J, leaving 17 bases between. The germline gives CDR1 SEHNR, CDR2 FQNEAQ (reference sequence). The CDR3: CASSRTGQLLSGANVLTF. The CDR3 region has the DNA TGTGCCAGCAGCCGAACCGGACAGCTCCTCTCTGGGGCCAACGTCCTGACTTTC.

The chain carries TRBV6-2 or TRBV6-3 and TRBJ2-2; TRBD2 might be the D (5 bases). The CDR3 runs to 16 residues. Germline V gene data show CDR1 as MNHEY and CDR2 as SVGEGT. The V end lost 4 bases, the J end lost 6 bases, and 18 bases lay between the germline ends. CDR3 region: CASSSAPRRGAGELFF. CDR3 DNA: TGTGCCAGCAGTTCAGCCCCTCGTCGGGGAGCCGGGGAGCTGTTTTTT.

This clone was seen only once. V is TRBV27 and J is TRBJ2-1; no reliable D call. This CDR3 is built from 14 residues. The V gene's germline CDR1 is MNHEY and CDR2 SMNVEV (reference sequence). Between the trimmed V and J ends, which lost 4 bases and 5 bases, there was a span of 12 bases. In DNA, the CDR3 is TGTGCCAGCAGTTCTACCTGGAGTAACAATGAGCAGTTCTTC. Protein: CASSSTWSNNEQFF.

The gene calls are TRBV5-1 and TRBJ1-4, with a possible D match to TRBD1 (5 bases). This CDR3 has 17 amino acids. Germline loops: CDR1 SGHRS, CDR2 YFSETQ. V lost 0 bases to trimming and J lost 0 bases, with 12 bases between them. The CDR3 DNA follows: TGCGCCAGCAGCTTGGACTTTGGGGCCGCAACTAATGAAAAACTGTTTTTT. Translated, it gives CASSLDFGAATNEKLFF.

V is TRBV7-2 and J is TRBJ2-5, with D perhaps matching TRBD2 (6 bases). The CDR3 consists of 13 residues. Germline V CDR1 and CDR2: SGHTA, FQGNSA. Trimming took 1 base from V and 5 from J, leaving 8 bases between them. This chain's CDR3 is CASSLERAETQYF. The CDR3 region has the DNA TGTGCCAGCAGCTTAGAGCGGGCTGAGACCCAGTACTTC.

The chain carries TRBV2 and TRBJ2-7; a possible D gene is TRBD1 (5 bases). There are 12 residues in the CDR3. Germline lookup yields CDR1 SNHLY and CDR2 FYNNEI. Trimming took off 8 bases at V and 3 bases at J, with 11 bases between the two ends. CDR3 DNA: TGTGCCAGCCGGTACGACAGCTACGAGCAGTACTTC. This sequence encodes CASRYDSYEQYF.

This clone was seen only a few times. This CDR3 is CASSSRGVAGGHTGELFF. In nucleotides, the CDR3 is TGTGCCAGCAGCTCAAGAGGGGTGGCGGGGGGGCACACCGGGGAGCTGTTTTTT. The genes are TRBV7-8 and TRBJ2-2; the match to TRBD2 covers 9 bases. Germline V gene sequence: CDR1 SGHVS, CDR2 FQNEAQ. The CDR3 length is 18 residues. After removal of 4 bases from V and 3 bases from J, the junction contained 12 bases not matched to a gene.

The genes are TRBV7-3 and TRBJ2-1; 11 bases line up with TRBD2. CDR1 is SGHTA, CDR2 FQGTGA, per germline. This CDR3 comprises 16 residues. The junction had 10 bases not matched to a gene; V was cut back by 5 bases and J by 7 bases. In DNA form, the CDR3 reads TGTGCCAGCAGCGCTAATAGCGGGAGGGCCAGGAATGAGCAGTTCTTC. Translated, it gives CASSANSGRARNEQFF.

The chain links TRBV6-5 to TRBJ1-3, with a weak D call TRBD1 (6 bases). CDR3 length: 13 residues. The germline V gene encodes CDR1 MNHEY and CDR2 SVGAGI. The V and J ends lost 8 bases and 2 bases respectively, with 10 bases between them. The CDR3 loop is CASRQAAGNTIYF. DNA of the CDR3: TGTGCCAGCCGACAGGCGGCTGGAAACACCATATATTTT.

The chain couples TRBV7-8 to TRBJ1-2; 9 nucleotides align to TRBD1. The V and J ends lost 5 bases and 5 bases, in that order; junction bases with no gene match: 12. Germline V gives CDR1 SGHVS, CDR2 FQNEAQ. This CDR3 contains 16 residues. CDR3 region: CASSPLGTGSSYGYTF. The DNA for the CDR3 is TGTGCCAGCAGCCCGTTAGGGACAGGGTCTAGTTATGGCTACACCTTC.